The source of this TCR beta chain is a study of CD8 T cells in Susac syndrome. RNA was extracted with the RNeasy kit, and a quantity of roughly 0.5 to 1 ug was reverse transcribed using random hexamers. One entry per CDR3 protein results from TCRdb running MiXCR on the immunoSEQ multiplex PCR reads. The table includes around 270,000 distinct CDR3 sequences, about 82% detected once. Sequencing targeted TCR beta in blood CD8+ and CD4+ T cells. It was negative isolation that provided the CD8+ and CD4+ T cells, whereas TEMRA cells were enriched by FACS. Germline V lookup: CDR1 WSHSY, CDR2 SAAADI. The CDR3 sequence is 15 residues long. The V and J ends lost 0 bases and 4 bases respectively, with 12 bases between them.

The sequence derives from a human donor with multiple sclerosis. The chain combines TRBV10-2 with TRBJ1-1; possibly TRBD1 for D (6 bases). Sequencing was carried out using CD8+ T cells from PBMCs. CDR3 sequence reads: CASSESGGLGTEAFF. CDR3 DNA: TGCGCCAGCAGTGAGTCAGGGGGTTTGGGCACTGAAGCTTTCTTT.